These 8 T cell receptor beta chains were all obtained from the same sample, sequenced in a study of shared clonotypes between healthy human individuals. Some clones are missing from TCRdb's copy, which holds only in-frame ones; the method was immunoSEQ multiplex PCR. The profile shows hundreds of thousands of clones, around 76% of them singletons. Sequenced material: PBMCs. The receptors stem from a woman in her forties in good health. Some clones in this sample may be carry-over from other donors' samples.

The rearrangement joins TRBV19 to TRBJ2-3; the match to TRBD2 covers 7 bases. The CDR3 contains 14 residues. Trimming at V came to 2 bases and at J to 2 bases, leaving 1 base not matched to a gene. The germline V gene has CDR1 LNHDA and CDR2 SQIVND (reference sequence). CDR3 DNA: TGTGCCAGTAGTATACTAGCGGTCACAGATACGCAGTATTTT. It specifies CASSILAVTDTQYF. Full variable domain (remainder filled in from reference TRBV19 and TRBJ2-3): DGGITQSPKYLFRKEGQNVTLSCEQNLNHDAMYWYRQDPGQGLRLIYYSQIVNDFQKGDIAEGYSVSREKKESFPLTVTSAQKNPTAFYLCASSILAVTDTQYFGPGTRLTVL.

This chain links TRBV7-2 with TRBJ2-7, with D possibly called TRBD1 or TRBD2 (7 bases each). The V gene lost 5 bases and the J gene lost 3 bases, with 29 bases spanning the gap. From germline, CDR1 is SGHTA and CDR2 FQGNSA. The CDR3 has 19 amino acids. This CDR3 is CASSKLGRGASGKSYEQYF. Here the CDR3 DNA reads TGTGCCAGCAGCAAATTGGGCAGGGGGGCTAGCGGCAAGAGCTACGAGCAGTACTTC.

This sequence joins TRBV27 and TRBJ1-5; TRBD1 matches 7 bases. The V and J ends lost 6 bases and 4 bases, in that order; junction bases with no gene match: 12. Germline CDR1 reads MNHEY; CDR2 reads SMNVEV (reference sequence). The CDR3 runs 16 residues. The CDR3 sequence is CASRRTGVQVNQPQHF. The CDR3, as DNA: TGTGCCAGCAGGCGTACAGGGGTTCAGGTAAATCAGCCCCAGCATTTT.

In this sample, this clone turned up a few times. In nucleotides, the CDR3 is TGCGCCAGCAGATCGAACAGGGCCTCTGGAAACACCATATATTTT. It yields the protein CASRSNRASGNTIYF. The rearrangement uses TRBV4-1 and TRBJ1-3; tentatively, D is TRBD1 (6 bases). Germline CDR1 is MGHRA and CDR2 is YSYEKL. CDR3 length: 15 residues. V lost 6 bases, J lost 0 bases, and 12 bases lay in between.

A few counts support this clone. This rearrangement joins TRBV19 to TRBJ1-2; D unclear. Trimming shortened V by 4 bases and J by 6 bases, and 12 bases separated the two germline ends. The CDR3 has 13 amino acids. Germline CDR1 and CDR2: LNHDA and SQIVND (reference sequence). The CDR3 sequence: CASSKGLLHGYTF. CDR3 bases: TGTGCCAGTAGTAAGGGATTACTCCATGGCTACACCTTC.

The chain joins TRBV29-1 to TRBJ2-1; 7 bases align to TRBD1. Trimming took 0 bases from V and 2 from J; bases not matched to a gene: 7. Germline assignment: CDR1 SQVTM and CDR2 ANQGSEA. The CDR3 length is 16 residues. CDR3 nucleotides: TGCAGCGTTGAAGATCCTCGGGACAGACCCTACAATGAGCAGTTCTTC. As protein: CSVEDPRDRPYNEQFF.

This chain links TRBV9 with TRBJ1-3; 7 bases fit TRBD1. The length of the CDR3 is 13 residues. Germline V gives CDR1 SGDLS, CDR2 YYNGEE. Germline trimming cut 3 bases from V and 4 bases from J; bases unmatched to any gene: 1. In nucleotides, the CDR3 is TGTGCCAGCAGCGCGGACAGGGGAAACACCATATATTTT. It yields the protein CASSADRGNTIYF.

The rearrangement joins TRBV5-4 to TRBJ2-3, with 7 positions matching TRBD2. Germline V gene lookup returns CDR1 SGHNT and CDR2 YYREEE (reference sequence). V was pared by 4 bases and J by 3 bases, with 8 bases of the junction left unmatched. CDR3 size: 15 residues. CDR3 loop: CASSGAGDQTDTQYF. The DNA of the CDR3 is TGTGCCAGCAGCGGGGCGGGAGACCAGACAGATACGCAGTATTTT.